This TCR beta chain was sequenced in a study of blood T cells in healthy people across ages. Study-wide results and caveats: Older age coincided with a roughly linear decline in TCR beta diversity per million T cells.

The authors ran a second PCR of about 7 to 11 cycles using a sample-barcoded 5' primer and a J-beta primer mix. Each of the samples gave a minimum of 2.5 million paired-end reads that contained CDR3. TCRdb used MiXCR to reprocess the 5' RACE reads, holding one entry per CDR3 protein. The table records about 1.7 million distinct CDR3 sequences, 28% of them present only once. CDR3 size: 12 residues. Germline V gene sequence: CDR1 DFQATT, CDR2 SNEGSKA (reference sequence). V lost 8 bases to trimming and J lost 1 base, with 11 bases between them. This clonotype was recorded a few times. Its antigen is unknown. The authors drew roughly 9.8 milliliters of peripheral blood from each donor.

The sample was blood. This chain connects TRBV20-1 to TRBJ2-5; D is unclear. The sequence came from a woman aged 25 to 39 in good health. CDR3 protein: CSRGVLQETQYF. In DNA, the CDR3 is TGCAGTCGTGGGGTCCTCCAAGAGACCCAGTACTTC.